The present TCR beta chain was sequenced within a study of Graves' ophthalmopathy and Graves' hyperthyroidism. Findings of the study overall: Thyroid clonotypes that were expanded above 0.001 frequency mostly also appeared in blood.

This clonotype was seen repeatedly, ten times or more. Its antigen is unknown. Ophthalmopathy donors showed moderate-to-severe activity, CAS ≥3, NOSPECS ≥4 and a duration under 3 months. Uncontrolled infections, pregnancy, lactation or other autoimmune diseases led to patient exclusion. The PBMC fraction was derived from under 11 ml of fresh peripheral blood. Investigators amplified TCR beta CDR3 regions from RNA transcripts. Following a first-round RT-PCR that used HTBI primers, a second-round multiplex PCR was carried out. TCRdb fed the multiplex PCR reads into MiXCR, producing one record per CDR3 protein. Of around 670,000 distinct CDR3 sequences listed, about 44% are singletons. The CDR3 length is 14 residues. The trim removed 6 bases at V and 3 bases at J, leaving 7 bases unmatched. From germline, CDR1 is SGHTA and CDR2 FQGNSA.

Input material: peripheral blood. The chain couples TRBV7-2 to TRBJ1-2, with TRBD1 matching 7 bases. This receptor was obtained from an adult man with Graves' ophthalmopathy. In DNA form, the CDR3 reads TGTGCCAGCAGTATGGGACAGACTTACTATGGCTACACCTTC. This translates into CASSMGQTYYGYTF.